This TCR beta chain emerged from a study of shared clonotypes between healthy human individuals. On the study more broadly: Each donor's CD8 memory used one plate, CD8 naive two, each CD4 subset three.

Points from the study as a whole: Unshared clonotypes carried lower generation probabilities than those common to all four donors.

Measured with immunoSEQ multiplex PCR; TCRdb has only the in-frame clones, and not every one. The sample lists roughly 1.4 million clones; around 98.5% were seen once. With regard to this clone: Its cognate antigen is unknown.

The CDR3 is made up of 15 amino acids. V lost 5 bases and J lost 2, with 13 bases in between. Per the germline V gene, CDR1 is LNHNV and CDR2 is YYDKDF (reference sequence). The chain uses TRBV15 and TRBJ2-1, with D possibly TRBD2 on 5 matching bases. The origin of this receptor is a man younger than 40 in good health. Sequenced material: naive CD4+ T cells sorted from blood. This sample's subset: CD45RA+ positively selected. DNA for the CDR3: TGTGCCACCAGCCGTAGGACTCTACCCTACAATGAGCAGTTCTTC. This encodes CATSRRTLPYNEQFF.